This TCR beta chain was captured in a study of blood T cell repertoires in COVID-19. Looking at the study overall: COVID-19 samples, acute and convalescent, were from the United States, Italy and Spain. T cells, B-cell-depleted T cells, or PBMCs supplied cDNA or gDNA.

Under the authors' procedure: Estimated nucleated cell counts came from reference gene primer amplification. Sequencing used immunoSEQ multiplex PCR; TCRdb keeps in-frame clones, though not all of them. V, J and clone size are those of that table, while D and trimming were read from the DNA. The table has 35,000 to 45,000 clones, roughly 92% seen once. The receptor's source is a man in his fifties with active COVID-19. What was sequenced was peripheral blood.

CDR3 nucleotide sequence: TGTGCCAGCAGCTCCGTCCAGGCTGGTAACTATGGCTACACCTTC. This encodes CASSSVQAGNYGYTF. The chain links TRBV11-2 to TRBJ1-2; unclear D gene. V lost 4 bases and J lost 1, with 13 bases in between. Germline assignment: CDR1 SGHAT and CDR2 FQNNGV. The CDR3 is made up of 15 amino acids. Using reference TRBV11-2 and TRBJ1-2 for the parts outside the CDR3, the full variable domain is EAGVAQSPRYKIIEKRQSVAFWCNPISGHATLYWYQQILGQGPKLLIQFQNNGVVDDSQLPKDRFSAERLKGVDSTLKIQPAKLEDSAVYLCASSSVQAGNYGYTFGSGTRLTVV.